This paragraph covers one TCR beta chain sequence. V lost 4 bases, J lost 6 bases, and 21 bases lay in between. The CDR3 covers 16 residues. Germline V gives CDR1 SGDLS, CDR2 YYNGEE. The data derive from a study of blood T cell repertoires in COVID-19. Background on the study: The samples span acute and convalescent COVID-19 from the United States, Italy and Spain. From T cells, B-cell-depleted T cells, or PBMCs came the material, which was cDNA or gDNA.

Per the study methods: It was from reference gene primer amplification that nucleated cell counts were estimated. Repertoires were generated with immunoSEQ multiplex PCR, while TCRdb's copy carries only in-frame clones and drops some. The V and J calls and the clone size are those of that table, but D and trimming were determined from the DNA. The repertoire holds around 100,000 clones, around 85% seen once, with about 13% in the top ten. The J gene is TRBJ2-3, the V gene TRBV9; tentative D call: TRBD2 (6 bases). The sequence derives from a human donor in a cohort sampled during active COVID-19. Sequences were obtained from peripheral blood. The CDR3 nucleotides are TGTGCCAGCAGCCACAACTTCGAATCGGGGAGGGATACGCAGTATTTT. It translates to CASSHNFESGRDTQYF.